One sample yielded the 9 T cell receptor beta chains listed below, sequenced in a study of blood T cell repertoires in COVID-19. Measured with immunoSEQ multiplex PCR; TCRdb has only the in-frame clones, and not every one. The sample yields nearly 35,000 clones, about 90% seen once. Input material: peripheral blood. These receptors were taken from a human donor in a cohort sampled during active COVID-19.

The rearrangement links TRBV7-6 to TRBJ1-2; D may be TRBD1 (6 bases). Per the germline V gene, CDR1 is SGHVS and CDR2 is FNYEAQ. V lost 4 bases and J 4 bases, leaving 13 bases between the germline ends. This CDR3 spans 14 amino acids. Here the CDR3 DNA reads TGTGCCAGCAGCTCCCGGGACACCTCCTATGGCTACACCTTC. Encoded protein: CASSSRDTSYGYTF.

The rearrangement links TRBV19 to TRBJ1-4; 8 bases fit TRBD1. Trimming took 10 bases from V and 8 from J; bases not matched to a gene: 12. Germline V gene lookup returns CDR1 LNHDA and CDR2 SQIVND (reference sequence). CDR3 length equals 14 residues. CDR3 nucleotide sequence: TGTGCCACCACTCCTCAGGGGGCTGGGGAAAAACTGTTTTTT. Residues: CATTPQGAGEKLFF. The whole variable domain, remainder taken from reference TRBV19 and TRBJ1-4, is DGGITQSPKYLFRKEGQNVTLSCEQNLNHDAMYWYRQDPGQGLRLIYYSQIVNDFQKGDIAEGYSVSREKKESFPLTVTSAQKNPTAFYLCATTPQGAGEKLFFGSGTQLSVL.

V usage is TRBV19 and J usage is TRBJ1-6, with TRBD1 identical over 10 bases. Germline trimming cut 2 bases from V and 8 bases from J; bases unmatched to any gene: 6. The CDR3 is 16 amino acids. Looked up from germline, CDR1 is LNHDA and CDR2 is SQIVND (reference sequence). In nucleotides, the CDR3 is TGTGCCAGTAGTATACCTCCGGGACAGGGGCATTCACCCCTCCACTTT. Its translation: CASSIPPGQGHSPLHF. Full variable domain (rest looked up from reference TRBV19 and TRBJ1-6): DGGITQSPKYLFRKEGQNVTLSCEQNLNHDAMYWYRQDPGQGLRLIYYSQIVNDFQKGDIAEGYSVSREKKESFPLTVTSAQKNPTAFYLCASSIPPGQGHSPLHFGNGTRLTVT.

The chain recombines TRBV5-1 with TRBJ2-3; D is undetermined. CDR3 length: 15 amino acids. Germline V gene data show CDR1 as SGHRS and CDR2 as YFSETQ. V was pared by 0 bases and J by 0 bases, with 8 bases between. In nucleotides, the CDR3 is TGCGCCAGCAGCTTGGGGAGCACCAGCACAGATACGCAGTATTTT. It encodes CASSLGSTSTDTQYF.

The sample holds a few counts of this clone. The chain couples TRBV10-1 to TRBJ2-2; tentatively, D is TRBD1 (6 bases). The CDR3 loop spans 15 amino acids. CDR1 is WNHNN and CDR2 is SYGVQD in the germline V gene (reference sequence). The V gene lost 3 bases and the J gene lost 7 bases, with 15 bases spanning the gap. The CDR3 reads CASSDPYRDGGELFF. CDR3 sequence (DNA): TGCGCCAGCAGTGACCCATACAGGGATGGCGGGGAGCTGTTTTTT.

CDR3 residues: CASTDRVGGANVLTF. CDR3 DNA sequence: TGCGCCAGCACCGACAGGGTCGGTGGGGCCAACGTCCTGACTTTC. This chain joins TRBV5-1 and TRBJ2-6; 7 bases match TRBD1. V lost 6 bases to trimming and J lost 3 bases; unmatched junction nucleotides: 6. In germline, CDR1 is SGHRS, CDR2 YFSETQ. This CDR3 comprises 15 residues.

This rearrangement joins TRBV4-2 to TRBJ1-4, with D possibly being TRBD1 (5 bases). V lost 5 bases to trimming and J lost 4 bases, with 11 bases between them. CDR1 is LGHNA and CDR2 is YNFKEQ in the germline V gene. The CDR3 is 14 amino acids. CDR3 sequence: CASSATVFNEKLFF. The CDR3 nucleotides read TGTGCCAGCAGCGCGACAGTTTTTAATGAAAAACTGTTTTTT.

The rearrangement links TRBV4-3 to TRBJ2-2, with D perhaps matching TRBD2 (5 bases). Germline-derived CDR1 and CDR2 are LGHNA and YSLEER. The CDR3 is 15 residues long. V was pared by 2 bases and J by 7 bases, with 14 bases between. DNA of the CDR3: TGCGCCAGCAGCCAATTTGGACTCAAAGGCGGGGAGCTGTTTTTT. This gives the protein CASSQFGLKGGELFF.

The chain recombines TRBV5-4 with TRBJ1-1; maybe TRBD1 (5 bases). CDR1 SGHNT and CDR2 YYREEE come from the germline V gene (reference sequence). The CDR3 loop spans 15 amino acids. The ends were cut back, 2 bases at V and 6 bases at J, with 17 bases in the middle. CDR3: CASSLTLGGTAEAFF. The CDR3 nucleotides read TGTGCCAGCAGCTTAACGCTGGGAGGGACTGCTGAAGCTTTCTTT. Filled out from reference TRBV5-4 and TRBJ1-1, the complete variable domain reads ETGVTQSPTHLIKTRGQQVTLRCSSQSGHNTVSWYQQALGQGPQFIFQYYREEENGRGNFPPRFSGLQFPNYSSELNVNALELDDSALYLCASSLTLGGTAEAFFGQGTRLTVV.